A single sample gave rise to the 21 T cell receptor beta chains below, sequenced in a study of T cells in localized non-small cell lung cancer. Measured with immunoSEQ multiplex PCR; TCRdb has only the in-frame clones, and not every one. This sample has 75,000 to 90,000 clones, with approximately 85% found just once. The sample here was peripheral blood, taken before any cancer treatment. These receptors were collected from a man aged 40-75 years with stage I lung adenocarcinoma.

The chain is built from TRBV7-9 and TRBJ2-7; no definite D call. CDR1 and CDR2 from the germline V gene are SEHNR and FQNEAQ (reference sequence). The V end was cut by 4 bases, the J end by 5 bases, with 6 bases between. This CDR3 comprises 11 residues. Written as DNA, the CDR3 is TGTGCCAGCAGCTCCCGGGACGAGCAGTACTTC. Protein product: CASSSRDEQYF. The full variable domain, in which reference TRBV7-9 and TRBJ2-7 provide the parts outside the CDR3, is DTGVSQNPRHKITKRGQNVTFRCDPISEHNRLYWYRQTLGQGPEFLTYFQNEAQLEKSRLLSDRFSAERPKGSFSTLEIQRTEQGDSAMYLCASSSRDEQYFGPGTRLTVT.

This clone occurred once. This chain connects TRBV6-5 to TRBJ2-1; TRBD2 agrees at 11 bases. The J segment lost 5 bases and the V segment lost 2 bases, leaving 2 bases of the junction unmatched. Germline CDR1 is MNHEY and CDR2 is SVGAGI. The CDR3 sequence is 15 residues long. The CDR3 nucleotides read TGTGCCAGCAGTTACGGGGGACTAGCGGACAATGAGCAGTTCTTC. Amino acid sequence: CASSYGGLADNEQFF.

The genes are TRBV2 and TRBJ2-5; 10 bases map to TRBD2. This CDR3 has 16 residues. From germline, CDR1 is SNHLY and CDR2 FYNNEI. The J segment lost 4 bases and the V segment lost 9 bases, leaving 14 bases of the junction unmatched. CDR3 bases: TGTGCCAGTAAAAGAGGAGTAGCGGGGGGACTAGAGACCCAGTACTTC. This translates into CASKRGVAGGLETQYF.

The genes are TRBV5-8 and TRBJ1-5; D is ambiguous. Germline assignment: CDR1 SGHTS and CDR2 YDEGEE. V dropped 1 base and J dropped 2 bases, with 7 bases sitting between them. This CDR3 comprises 14 residues. The CDR3, as DNA: TGTGCCAGCAGCTTGTACGGGGGCAATCAGCCCCAGCATTTT. Amino acids: CASSLYGGNQPQHF.

This chain connects TRBV9 to TRBJ1-6; D might be TRBD1 (5 bases). Germline V gene lookup returns CDR1 SGDLS and CDR2 YYNGEE. The CDR3 extends over 15 amino acids. The V end lost 0 bases, the J end lost 10 bases, and 14 bases lay between the germline ends. CDR3 DNA sequence: TGTGCCAGCAGCGTAGGGGGGGGACTTAGGTCACCCCTCCACTTT. It is translated as CASSVGGGLRSPLHF. Combining the CDR3 with reference TRBV9 and TRBJ1-6 gives the whole variable domain DSGVTQTPKHLITATGQRVTLRCSPRSGDLSVYWYQQSLDQGLQFLIQYYNGEERAKGNILERFSAQQFPDLHSELNLSSLELGDSALYFCASSVGGGLRSPLHFGNGTRLTVT.

The genes are TRBV11-2 and TRBJ1-1, with D possibly matching TRBD1 (5 bases). V shed 4 bases and J shed 12 bases, with 21 bases lying between them. The germline V gene has CDR1 SGHAT and CDR2 FQNNGV. The CDR3 consists of 14 residues. CDR3 region: CASSSDRQPGRTFF. The CDR3 DNA sequence: TGTGCCAGCAGCTCCGATCGACAGCCGGGGAGGACTTTCTTT.

About this clone: At the DNA level, this CDR3 is encoded by other sequences in the same sample as well. The chain links TRBV2 to TRBJ1-6; TRBD1 aligns across 9 bases. The ends lost 4 bases at V and 6 bases at J; junction bases unmatched: 4. Per the germline V gene, CDR1 is SNHLY and CDR2 is FYNNEI. The CDR3 length is 15 residues. The CDR3 coding sequence is TGTGCCAGCAGTGGTCCGACAGGGGGTAATTCACCCCTCCACTTT. This encodes CASSGPTGGNSPLHF.

The chain joins TRBV12-2 to TRBJ2-1; the D call of TRBD2 is as the table states it, not checked on the DNA. TRBV12-2 is annotated as a pseudogene. There are 14 residues in the CDR3. The CDR3 loop is CAELSGSLKNEQFF. CDR3 nucleotide sequence: TGTGCAGAACTTAGCGGGAGTTTAAAAAATGAGCAGTTCTTC.

In its sample, this clone was seen a few times. This chain connects TRBV11-2 to TRBJ1-1; maybe TRBD1 (5 bases). Germline V CDR1 and CDR2: SGHAT, FQNNGV. This CDR3 has 14 amino acids. V lost 5 bases, J lost 4 bases, and 14 bases lay in between. The CDR3 loop is CASSVQVSGTEAFF. In DNA, the CDR3 is TGTGCCAGCAGCGTACAGGTATCGGGCACTGAAGCTTTCTTT.

V usage is TRBV5-1 and J usage is TRBJ1-2, with a possible D match to TRBD1 (5 bases). The CDR3 runs 13 residues. The germline V gene has CDR1 SGHRS and CDR2 YFSETQ. Trimming took 0 bases from V and 2 from J, leaving 5 bases between them. The CDR3 DNA reads TGCGCCAGCAGCTTGGAGGGGAACTATGGCTACACCTTC. It yields the protein CASSLEGNYGYTF.

The chain carries TRBV7-3 and TRBJ2-7; TRBD2 matches 10 bases. The germline CDR1 and CDR2 sequences are SGHTA and FQGTGA. This CDR3 comprises 16 residues. The trim removed 1 base at V and 5 bases at J, leaving 8 bases unmatched. The CDR3 bases are TGTGCCAGCAGCTTAAATAGCCTAGCGGGAGTCCACGAGCAGTACTTC. Its protein is CASSLNSLAGVHEQYF.

This clone came up a few times. CDR3 bases: TGTGCCTGGAACGGGAATATGAACACTGAAGCTTTCTTT. Its translation is CAWNGNMNTEAFF. The chain employs TRBV30 and TRBJ1-1; no definite D call. V lost 4 bases and J lost 0, with 9 bases in between. Germline CDR1 reads GTSNPN; CDR2 reads SVGIG (reference sequence). The CDR3 covers 13 residues.

The chain carries TRBV10-3 and TRBJ2-7; D possibly matches TRBD1 or TRBD2 (5 bases each). V was shortened by 3 bases and J by 4 bases, with 10 bases between the two germline ends. This CDR3 is 13 amino acids long. Per germline, CDR1 ENHRY and CDR2 SYGVKD. The CDR3 spells CAISEGTLYEQYF. The CDR3, as DNA: TGTGCCATCAGTGAAGGGACCCTGTACGAGCAGTACTTC.

The chain combines TRBV12-5 with TRBJ2-1; D remains ambiguous. Trimming removed 6 bases from V and 8 bases from J, with 8 bases in between. Germline loops: CDR1 LGHNT, CDR2 FRNRAP. This CDR3 region has 11 residues. Here the CDR3 reads CASGIGDEQFF. The CDR3 nucleotides are TGTGCTAGTGGGATAGGAGATGAGCAGTTCTTC.

This chain links TRBV15 with TRBJ1-2; 8 nucleotides align to TRBD1. This CDR3 is 16 amino acids long. V gave up 3 bases and J gave up 4 bases; unmatched junction bases: 10. Germline V gives CDR1 LNHNV, CDR2 YYDKDF (reference sequence). In DNA, the CDR3 is TGTGCCACCAGCAGCGATTCAGGGGGCGCGGGCTATGGCTACACCTTC. Its protein is CATSSDSGGAGYGYTF.

This chain uses TRBV5-4 with TRBJ1-6, with TRBD1 matching over 12 bases. Trimming removed 4 bases from V and 5 bases from J; junction bases left unmatched: 4. This CDR3 spans 16 amino acids. Germline V gene data show CDR1 as SGHNT and CDR2 as YYREEE (reference sequence). The CDR3 DNA reads as TGTGCCAGCAGCCCGGGACAGGGGGCGAATAATTCACCCCTCCACTTT. Translating it yields CASSPGQGANNSPLHF.

This clone was recorded once. The rearrangement uses TRBV7-9 and TRBJ1-2; no firm D call. CDR1 SEHNR and CDR2 FQNEAQ come from the germline V gene (reference sequence). The CDR3 runs 14 residues. Trimming took off 1 base at V and 3 bases at J, with 9 bases between the two ends. The CDR3, as DNA: TGTGCCAGCAGCTTAGAAGCCAGCTACTATGGCTACACCTTC. Its translation: CASSLEASYYGYTF.

The sample holds one count of this clone. V and J are TRBV5-1 and TRBJ2-2; the match to TRBD1 covers 7 bases. This CDR3 comprises 17 residues. V dropped 3 bases and J dropped 2; count of bases not matched to a gene: 10. Germline CDR1 and CDR2: SGHRS and YFSETQ. This CDR3 reads CASSYPSGTVNTGELFF. Here the CDR3 DNA reads TGCGCCAGCAGCTACCCTTCCGGGACAGTTAACACCGGGGAGCTGTTTTTT. The whole variable domain, filled in from reference TRBV5-1 and TRBJ2-2, reads KAGVTQTPRYLIKTRGQQVTLSCSPISGHRSVSWYQQTPGQGLQFLFEYFSETQRNKGNFPGRFSGRQFSNSRSEMNVSTLELGDSALYLCASSYPSGTVNTGELFFGEGSRLTVL.

The chain combines TRBV7-9 with TRBJ2-5; D could derive from TRBD1 or TRBD2 (6 bases each). The CDR3 has 15 amino acids. Between the trimmed V and J ends, which lost 4 bases and 6 bases, there was a span of 18 bases. CDR1 and CDR2 from the germline V gene are SEHNR and FQNEAQ (reference sequence). The CDR3 loop reads CASSSPWGAWKTQYF. The CDR3 DNA reads TGTGCCAGCAGCTCCCCTTGGGGGGCGTGGAAGACCCAGTACTTC.

A single count supports this clone. The gene calls are TRBV19 and TRBJ2-5; the match to TRBD1 covers 12 bases. The germline V gene has CDR1 LNHDA and CDR2 SQIVND (reference sequence). Unmatched junction bases numbered 13, after V lost 3 bases and J lost 5 bases. The CDR3 totals 18 residues. In DNA form, the CDR3 reads TGTGCCAGTAGTATTTTGGGACAGGGGGCGAGGGACGGCGAGACCCAGTACTTC. Translating gives CASSILGQGARDGETQYF.

The chain has TRBV5-4 and TRBJ1-2; 10 bases are a match to TRBD1. The junction had 4 bases not matched to a gene; V was cut back by 1 base and J by 4 bases. Germline V lookup: CDR1 SGHNT, CDR2 YYREEE (reference sequence). CDR3 size: 15 residues. The CDR3 loop is CASSLSTGGAYGYTF. CDR3 DNA sequence: TGTGCCAGCAGCTTGTCGACAGGGGGCGCCTATGGCTACACCTTC.